Listed below are T cell receptor beta chains from one sample, sequenced in a study of blood T cell repertoires in COVID-19. Sequenced by immunoSEQ multiplex PCR; TCRdb stores in-frame clones only, minus some. This sample has approximately 120,000 clones, with 65% to 90% found just once. The sequencing input was peripheral blood. The source of these receptors is a woman of 80 years or more with acute or convalescent COVID-19. The CDR3 runs from the conserved cysteine through the conserved F or W. D genes are given only for firm matches. Clone size appears in some rows only: once, few, many, or a class for an expanded clone.

D	V	J	size	DNA	CDR3
-	TRBV2	TRBJ1-5	once	TGTGCCAGCAGTGAAGCCCAGTATAGCAATCAGCCCCAGCATTTT	CASSEAQYSNQPQHF
-	TRBV16	TRBJ1-1	-	TGTGCCAGCAGCCGATCAAGCACCAACACTGAAGCTTTCTTT	CASSRSSTNTEAFF
TRBD1	TRBV5-1	TRBJ1-6	-	TGCGCCAGCAGCTTCCAGGGGGGCGGTTCACCCCTCCACTTT	CASSFQGGGSPLHF
-	TRBV5-5	TRBJ1-3	-	TGTGCCAGCAGGCGTGCCGGGGGCTCTGGAAACACCATATATTTT	CASRRAGGSGNTIYF
-	TRBV7-9	TRBJ1-1	medium-sized	TGTGCCAGCAGCTTACAAGGGGGAACTAACACTGAAGCTTTCTTT	CASSLQGGTNTEAFF
TRBD1	TRBV7-9	TRBJ1-4	-	TGTGCCAGCAGCCAACGGGCAGGGGGCAGAAGGCATGAAAAACTGTTTTTT	CASSQRAGGRRHEKLFF
TRBD2	TRBV5-1	TRBJ2-1	-	TGCGCCAGCAGCCAACCCACTAGCGGGGGGGCCAATGAGCAGTTCTTC	CASSQPTSGGANEQFF
-	TRBV7-8	TRBJ1-2	-	TGTGCCAGCAGCCCCGACAGAAACTATGGCTACACCTTC	CASSPDRNYGYTF
TRBD2	TRBV27	TRBJ2-7	-	TGTGCCAGCAGTTTTTCGGGGGGGCCGTACGAGCAGTACTTC	CASSFSGGPYEQYF
-	TRBV15	TRBJ1-2	once	TGTGCCACCAGCAGAGGGGGGGATGGGAGCTATGGCTACACCTTC	CATSRGGDGSYGYTF
TRBD1	TRBV4-2	TRBJ2-2	-	TGTGCCAGCACCCGTTACCACCGGGGACAGGGAAACACCGGGGAGCTGTTTTTT	CASTRYHRGQGNTGELFF
-	TRBV7-3	TRBJ2-1	-	TGTGCCAGCAGCCCGATAGCGAGCTCCTACAATGAGCAGTTCTTC	CASSPIASSYNEQFF
-	TRBV6-6	TRBJ1-1	once	TGTGCCAGCAGTTACTTTCAGGAGAACACTGAAGCTTTCTTT	CASSYFQENTEAFF
TRBD1	TRBV5-1	TRBJ1-2	-	TGCGCCAGCAGCTTTGACAGGGACATCCCCTATGGCTACACCTTC	CASSFDRDIPYGYTF
-	TRBV9	TRBJ2-1	-	TGTGCCAGCAGCGTAGGAGGGATAGCCCTCTTTAATGAGCAGTTCTTC	CASSVGGIALFNEQFF
-	TRBV18	TRBJ1-2	-	TGTGCCAGCTCACCGACGAGGGATGGCTACACCTTC	CASSPTRDGYTF